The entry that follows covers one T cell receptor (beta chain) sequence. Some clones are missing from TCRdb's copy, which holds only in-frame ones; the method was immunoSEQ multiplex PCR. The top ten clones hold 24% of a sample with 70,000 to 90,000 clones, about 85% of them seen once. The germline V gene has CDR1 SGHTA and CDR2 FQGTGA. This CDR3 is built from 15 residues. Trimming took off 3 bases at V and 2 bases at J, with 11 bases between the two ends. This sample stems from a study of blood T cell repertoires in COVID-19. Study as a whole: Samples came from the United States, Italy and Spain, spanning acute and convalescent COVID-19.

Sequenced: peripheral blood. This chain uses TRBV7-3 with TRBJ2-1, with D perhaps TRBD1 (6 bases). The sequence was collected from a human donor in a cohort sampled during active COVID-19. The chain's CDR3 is CASSFEGVAYNEQFF. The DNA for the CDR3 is TGTGCCAGCAGCTTCGAGGGGGTCGCCTACAATGAGCAGTTCTTC.